This T cell receptor beta chain was recovered during a study of cytomegalovirus exposure and HLA in healthy donors. PCR was performed using 60 Vbeta and 13 Jbeta primers. The protocol was immunoSEQ multiplex PCR, while the TCRdb copy is restricted to in-frame clones and leaves out a portion. Of some 110,000 clones listed, roughly four fifths are singletons. Worth noting for this clone: The germline gene is not matched at one end of the junction; a read error may be the cause.

The CDR3 runs 15 residues. CDR1 and CDR2 from the germline V gene are SGHRS and YFSETQ. The chain is built from TRBV5-1 and TRBJ2-2, with D possibly being TRBD2 (5 bases). The sample was PBMCs. This clonotype was obtained from a woman aged 45-60 years in good health and CMV-seropositive. The CDR3 DNA reads TGCGCCAGCACGAGCGGACCTTTGAACATCGGGGAGCTGTTTTTT. It codes for CASTSGPLNIGELFF.